The table lists the clone carrying this T cell receptor beta chain with many counts. Antigen unknown. The sample comes from a study of T cells in Graves' hyperthyroidism and ophthalmopathy. Looked up from germline, CDR1 is SNHLY and CDR2 is FYNNEI. The CDR3 runs to 14 residues. The V and J ends lost 7 bases and 0 bases respectively, with 10 bases between them. TCR beta CDR3 region amplification was performed from RNA transcripts. The HTBI primer set was used in a first-round RT-PCR of the TCR CDR3. Each CDR3 protein gets one entry after TCRdb re-called the multiplex PCR reads with MiXCR. The sample records 650,000 to 800,000 distinct CDR3 sequences, 45% being singletons. Study-wide points: The model anticipated ophthalmopathy a median around 6 months pre-onset.

The sequence came from an adult man with Graves' disease, either hyperthyroidism or ophthalmopathy (not recorded which). The sample taken for sequencing was peripheral blood or thyroid tissue (not recorded which). The rearrangement joins TRBV2 to TRBJ1-5; D unclear. The DNA of the CDR3 is TGTGCCAGCACGGAGGGAAATAGCAATCAGCCCCAGCATTTT. It is translated as CASTEGNSNQPQHF.